This TCR beta chain is drawn from a study of Ad26.COV2.S vaccination and SARS-CoV-2 variants. About the study: In the study, Ad26.COV2.S was injected intramuscularly once, or twice 56 days apart. General study results and limits: Participants in the vaccine arm had higher spike-specific TCR breadth; placebo recipients had lower.

Trimming shortened V by 4 bases and J by 4 bases, and 17 bases separated the two germline ends. The germline V gene encodes CDR1 LGHDT and CDR2 YNNKEL (reference sequence). This CDR3 comprises 15 residues. Assay used: immunoSEQ multiplex PCR; TCRdb lists only in-frame clones, some missing. The sample holds roughly 380,000 clones; roughly 90% are singletons and the top ten take approximately 4%. Concerning this clone: Antigen specificity is unknown.

Indicated treatment: 15 to 20 received Ad26.COV2.S at low or high dose, single or two shots; roughly five received placebo; per-sample allocation not given. Repertoires come from day 63 after the first vaccine or placebo injection. Sequencing was performed on peripheral blood, taken in a trial of Ad26.COV2.S vaccine versus placebo. J is TRBJ2-7 and V is TRBV3-1 (or the pseudogene TRBV3-2), with a weak D call TRBD1 (5 bases). This clonotype was sampled from a person between 18 and 65 years old who received the Ad26.COV2.S COVID-19 vaccine or a placebo. The CDR3 spells CASSPLRSQGYEQYF. DNA for the CDR3: TGTGCCAGCAGCCCCCTTAGGTCTCAGGGTTACGAGCAGTACTTC.